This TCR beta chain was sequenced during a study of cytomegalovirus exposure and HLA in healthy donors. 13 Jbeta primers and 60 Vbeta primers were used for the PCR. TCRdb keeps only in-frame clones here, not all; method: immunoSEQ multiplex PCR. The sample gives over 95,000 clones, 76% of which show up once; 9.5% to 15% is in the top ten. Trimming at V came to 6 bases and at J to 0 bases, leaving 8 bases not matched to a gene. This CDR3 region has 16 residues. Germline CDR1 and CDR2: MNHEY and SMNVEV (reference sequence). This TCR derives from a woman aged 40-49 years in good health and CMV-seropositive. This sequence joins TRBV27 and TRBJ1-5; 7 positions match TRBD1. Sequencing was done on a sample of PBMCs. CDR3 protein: CASSRGAPYSNQPQHF. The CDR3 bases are TGTGCCAGCAGCAGGGGGGCCCCCTATAGCAATCAGCCCCAGCATTTT.